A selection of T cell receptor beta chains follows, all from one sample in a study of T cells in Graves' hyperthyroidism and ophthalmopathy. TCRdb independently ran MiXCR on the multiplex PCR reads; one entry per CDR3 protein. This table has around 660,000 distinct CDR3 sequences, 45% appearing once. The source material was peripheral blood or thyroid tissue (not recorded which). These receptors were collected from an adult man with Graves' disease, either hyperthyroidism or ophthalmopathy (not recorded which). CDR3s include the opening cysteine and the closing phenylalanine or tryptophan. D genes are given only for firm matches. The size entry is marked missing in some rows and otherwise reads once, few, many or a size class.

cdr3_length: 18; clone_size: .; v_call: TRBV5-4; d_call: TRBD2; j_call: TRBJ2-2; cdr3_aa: CASSLEGRGSGRTGELFF; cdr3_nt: TGTGCCAGCAGCTTGGAGGGCCGTGGTAGCGGGAGGACCGGGGAGCTGTTTTTT
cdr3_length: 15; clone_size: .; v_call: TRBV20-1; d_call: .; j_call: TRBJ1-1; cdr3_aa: CSARDFGGQNTEAFF; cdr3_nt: TGCAGTGCTAGAGATTTCGGTGGACAGAACACTGAAGCTTTCTTT
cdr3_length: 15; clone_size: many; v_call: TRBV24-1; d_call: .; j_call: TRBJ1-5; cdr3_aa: CATSDSRRSNQPQHF; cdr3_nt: TGTGCCACCAGTGATTCTAGACGGAGCAATCAGCCCCAGCATTTT
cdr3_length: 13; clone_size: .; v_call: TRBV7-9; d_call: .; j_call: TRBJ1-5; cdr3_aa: CASSLGQPQPQHF; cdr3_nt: TGTGCCAGCAGCTTAGGACAGCCTCAGCCCCAGCATTTT
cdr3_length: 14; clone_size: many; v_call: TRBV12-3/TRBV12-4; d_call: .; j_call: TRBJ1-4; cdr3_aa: CASSSGTTNEKLFF; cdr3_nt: TGTGCCAGCAGTTCGGGTACCACTAATGAAAAACTGTTTTTT
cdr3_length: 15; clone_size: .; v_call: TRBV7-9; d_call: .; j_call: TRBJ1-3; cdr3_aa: CASSLAPRAGNTIYF; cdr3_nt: TGTGCCAGCAGCTTAGCCCCCAGGGCTGGAAACACCATATATTTT
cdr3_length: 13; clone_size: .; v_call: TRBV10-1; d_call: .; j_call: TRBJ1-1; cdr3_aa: CASSGNRVAEAFF; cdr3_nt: TGCGCCAGCAGTGGCAATAGAGTCGCTGAAGCTTTCTTT
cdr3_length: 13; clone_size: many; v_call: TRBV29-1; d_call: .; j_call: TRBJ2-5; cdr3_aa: CSGLDSFGETQYF; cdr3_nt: TGCAGCGGCCTGGACAGTTTTGGTGAGACCCAGTACTTC
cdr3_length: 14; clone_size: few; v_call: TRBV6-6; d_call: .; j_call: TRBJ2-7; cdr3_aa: CASSQRTDRYEQYF; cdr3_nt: TGTGCCAGCAGCCAAAGGACAGACCGGTACGAGCAGTACTTC
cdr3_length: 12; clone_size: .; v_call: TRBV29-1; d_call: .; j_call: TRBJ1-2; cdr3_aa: CSVGRQGPGYTF; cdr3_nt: TGCAGCGTGGGACGGCAGGGACCTGGCTACACCTTC
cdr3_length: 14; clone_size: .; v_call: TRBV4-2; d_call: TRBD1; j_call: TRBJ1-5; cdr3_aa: CASRLDRGHQPQHF; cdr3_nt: TGTGCCAGCAGACTGGACAGGGGGCATCAGCCCCAGCATTTT
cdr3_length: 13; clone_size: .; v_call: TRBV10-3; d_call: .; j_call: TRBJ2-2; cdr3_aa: CAINRHGQGELFF; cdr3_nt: TGTGCCATCAATCGACACGGACAGGGGGAGCTGTTTTTT
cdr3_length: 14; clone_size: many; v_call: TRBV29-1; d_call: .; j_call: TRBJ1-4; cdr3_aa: CSVTFREPREKLFF; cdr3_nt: TGCAGCGTAACATTCCGGGAACCGAGAGAAAAACTGTTTTTT
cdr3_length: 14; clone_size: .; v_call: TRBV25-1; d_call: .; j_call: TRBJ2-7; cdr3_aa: CASSASRGPYEQYF; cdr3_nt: TGTGCCAGCAGTGCCAGCCGAGGCCCCTACGAGCAGTACTTC
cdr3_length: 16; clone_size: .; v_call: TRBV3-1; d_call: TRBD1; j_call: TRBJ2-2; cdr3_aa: CASRRQNRTGGRELFF; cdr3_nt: TGTGCCAGCAGACGCCAGAACCGGACAGGGGGCAGGGAGCTGTTTTTT
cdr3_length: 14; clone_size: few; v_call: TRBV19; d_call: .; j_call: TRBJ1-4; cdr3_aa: CASSMSSTNEKLFF; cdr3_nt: TGTGCCAGTAGTATGTCTTCAACTAATGAAAAACTGTTTTTT
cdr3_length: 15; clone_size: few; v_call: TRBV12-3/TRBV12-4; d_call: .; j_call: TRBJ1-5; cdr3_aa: CASSPLGGRNQPQHF; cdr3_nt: TGTGCCAGCAGTCCCCTCGGGGGGCGCAATCAGCCCCAGCATTTT
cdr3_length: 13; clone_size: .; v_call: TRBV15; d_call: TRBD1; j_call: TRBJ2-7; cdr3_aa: CATSGEQGGEQYF; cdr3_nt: TGTGCCACCAGCGGCGAACAGGGGGGCGAGCAGTACTTC
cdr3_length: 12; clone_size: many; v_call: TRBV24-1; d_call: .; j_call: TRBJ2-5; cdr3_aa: CATSDLGETQYF; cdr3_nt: TGTGCCACCAGTGATTTGGGAGAGACCCAGTACTTC
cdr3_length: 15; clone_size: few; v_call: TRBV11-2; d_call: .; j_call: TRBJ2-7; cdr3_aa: CASSLVPTGHYEQYF; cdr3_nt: TGTGCCAGCAGCCTCGTTCCGACAGGCCACTACGAGCAGTACTTC
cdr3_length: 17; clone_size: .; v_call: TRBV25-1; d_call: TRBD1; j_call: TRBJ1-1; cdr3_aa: CASSEGLTGRGPGEAFF; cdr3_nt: TGTGCCAGCAGTGAAGGGCTAACAGGGAGGGGGCCCGGTGAAGCTTTCTTT
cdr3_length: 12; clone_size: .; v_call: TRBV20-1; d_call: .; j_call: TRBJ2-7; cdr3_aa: CSARQTSYEQYF; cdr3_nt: TGCAGTGCTAGACAGACCAGCTACGAGCAGTACTTC
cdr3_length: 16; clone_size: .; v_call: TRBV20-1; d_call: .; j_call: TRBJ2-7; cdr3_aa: CSARTPPFEPGHEQYF; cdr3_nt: TGCAGTGCTCGCACGCCACCTTTTGAACCAGGCCACGAGCAGTACTTC
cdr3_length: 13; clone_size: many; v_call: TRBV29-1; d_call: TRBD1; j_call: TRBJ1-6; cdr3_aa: CSAGTGWDSPLHF; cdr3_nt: TGCAGCGCGGGGACAGGGTGGGATTCACCCCTCCACTTT
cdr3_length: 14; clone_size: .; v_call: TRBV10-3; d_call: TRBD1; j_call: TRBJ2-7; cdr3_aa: CGSSDRDRTYEQYF; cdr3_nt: TGTGGCAGCAGCGACAGGGACAGGACCTACGAGCAGTACTTC
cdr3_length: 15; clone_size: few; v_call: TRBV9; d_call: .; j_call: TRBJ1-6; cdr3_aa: CASSDPGHNNSPLHF; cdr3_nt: TGTGCCAGCAGCGACCCGGGACACAATAATTCACCCCTCCACTTT
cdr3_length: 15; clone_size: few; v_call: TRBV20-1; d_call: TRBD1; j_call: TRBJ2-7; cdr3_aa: CSAASGQQSSYEQYF; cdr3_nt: TGCAGTGCCGCCTCGGGACAGCAGAGCTCCTACGAGCAGTACTTC
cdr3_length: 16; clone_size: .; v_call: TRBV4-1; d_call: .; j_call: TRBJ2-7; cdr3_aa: CASSQGRGVSSYEQYF; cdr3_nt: TGCGCCAGCAGCCAAGGTAGGGGTGTCAGCTCCTACGAGCAGTACTTC
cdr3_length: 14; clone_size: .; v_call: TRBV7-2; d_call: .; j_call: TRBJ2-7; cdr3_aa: CASTGTLGSYEQYF; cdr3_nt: TGTGCCAGCACCGGGACATTAGGGTCCTACGAGCAGTACTTC